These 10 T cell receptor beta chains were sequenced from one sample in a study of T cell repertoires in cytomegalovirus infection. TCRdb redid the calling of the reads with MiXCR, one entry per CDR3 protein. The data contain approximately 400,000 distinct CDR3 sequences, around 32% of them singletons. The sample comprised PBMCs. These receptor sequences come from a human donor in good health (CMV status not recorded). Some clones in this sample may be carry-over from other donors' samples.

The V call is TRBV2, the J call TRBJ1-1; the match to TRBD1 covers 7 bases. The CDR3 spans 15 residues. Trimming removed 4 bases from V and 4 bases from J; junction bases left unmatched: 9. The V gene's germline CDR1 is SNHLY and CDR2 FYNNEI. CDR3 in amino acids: CASSALGAGGTEAFF. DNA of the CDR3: TGTGCCAGCAGTGCCCTCGGGGCAGGGGGCACTGAAGCTTTCTTT.

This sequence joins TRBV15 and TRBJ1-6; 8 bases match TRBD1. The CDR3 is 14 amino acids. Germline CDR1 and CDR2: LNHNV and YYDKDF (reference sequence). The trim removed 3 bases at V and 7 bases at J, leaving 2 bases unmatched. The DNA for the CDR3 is TGTGCCACCAGCAGCCGGACAGGGAATTCACCCCTCCACTTT. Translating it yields CATSSRTGNSPLHF.

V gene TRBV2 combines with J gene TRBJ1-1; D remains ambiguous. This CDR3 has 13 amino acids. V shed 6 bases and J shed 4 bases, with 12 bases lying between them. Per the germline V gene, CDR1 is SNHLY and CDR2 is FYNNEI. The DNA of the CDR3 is TGTGCCAGCAGGGACGTCGGACCCACTGAAGCTTTCTTT. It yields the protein CASRDVGPTEAFF.

DNA of the CDR3: TGTGCCAGCCCTCCAAAGGCACTAGCAGGGAACACCGGGGAGCTGTTTTTT. This gives the protein CASPPKALAGNTGELFF. The chain joins TRBV5-8 to TRBJ2-2; tentatively, D is TRBD2 (6 bases). CDR1 SGHTS and CDR2 YDEGEE come from the germline V gene. The CDR3 contains 17 residues. The ends were cut back, 7 bases at V and 1 base at J, with 20 bases in the middle.

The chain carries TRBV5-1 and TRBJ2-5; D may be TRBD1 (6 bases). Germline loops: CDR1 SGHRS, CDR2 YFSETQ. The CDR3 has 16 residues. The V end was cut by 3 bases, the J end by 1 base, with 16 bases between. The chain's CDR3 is CASSSMRADSQETQYF. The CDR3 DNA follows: TGCGCCAGCAGCTCGATGCGAGCGGACAGCCAAGAGACCCAGTACTTC.

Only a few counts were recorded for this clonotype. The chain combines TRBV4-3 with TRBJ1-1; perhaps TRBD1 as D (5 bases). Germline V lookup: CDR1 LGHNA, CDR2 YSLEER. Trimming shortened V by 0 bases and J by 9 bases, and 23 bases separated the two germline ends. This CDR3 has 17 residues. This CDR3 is CASSQDTPRGGGSQAFF. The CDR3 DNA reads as TGCGCCAGCAGCCAAGATACCCCACGCGGGGGGGGAAGTCAAGCTTTCTTT.

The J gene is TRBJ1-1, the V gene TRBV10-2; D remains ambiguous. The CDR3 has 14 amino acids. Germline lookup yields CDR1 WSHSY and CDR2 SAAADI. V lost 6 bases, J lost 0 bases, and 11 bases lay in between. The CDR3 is CASSGPGVNTEAFF. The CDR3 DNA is TGCGCCAGCAGCGGCCCTGGTGTGAACACTGAAGCTTTCTTT.

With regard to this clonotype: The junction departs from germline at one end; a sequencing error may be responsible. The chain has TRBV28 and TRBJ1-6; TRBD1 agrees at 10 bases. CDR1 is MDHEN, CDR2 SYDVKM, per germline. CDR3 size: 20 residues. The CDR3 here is CANSPHRPGSGTGVGSPLHF. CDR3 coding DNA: TGTGCCAACAGTCCGCACCGTCCGGGGTCCGGGACAGGGGTGGGATCACCCCTCCACTTT. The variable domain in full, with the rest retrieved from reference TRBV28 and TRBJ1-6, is DVKVTQSSRYLVKRTGEKVFLECVQDMDHENMFWYRQDPGLGLRLIYFSYDVKMKEKGDIPEGYSVSREKKERFSLILESASTNQTSMYLCANSPHRPGSGTGVGSPLHFGNGTRLTVT.

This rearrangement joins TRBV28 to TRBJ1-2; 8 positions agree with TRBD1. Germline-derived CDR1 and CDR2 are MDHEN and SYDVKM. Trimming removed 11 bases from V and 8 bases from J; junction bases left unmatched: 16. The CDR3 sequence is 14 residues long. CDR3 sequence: CASDKGTGLKGYTF. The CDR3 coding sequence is TGTGCCTCAGACAAGGGGACAGGTCTTAAGGGCTACACCTTC.

The CDR3 sequence: CASSLEGKYRGNIQYF. As DNA, the CDR3 is TGTGCCAGCAGCTTAGAAGGGAAATACAGGGGAAACATTCAGTACTTC. The chain uses TRBV11-2 and TRBJ2-4; TRBD1 aligns across 7 bases. Germline-derived CDR1 and CDR2 are SGHAT and FQNNGV. This CDR3 has 16 residues. V trimming: 0 bases; J trimming: 6 bases; junction bases outside the gene matches: 8.